This T cell receptor (beta chain) was found in a study of T cell changes during pregnancy in multiple sclerosis. Trimming took 3 bases from V and 2 from J; bases not matched to a gene: 4. Germline V CDR1 and CDR2: SGHRS, YFSETQ. The CDR3 is 17 residues long. The assay was immunoSEQ multiplex PCR, and TCRdb's table has in-frame clones only and misses some. The data show roughly 110,000 clones, 92% seen once. The V call is TRBV5-1, the J call TRBJ2-1, with TRBD2 identical over 14 bases. Here the sequenced sample was peripheral blood, taken in the third trimester of pregnancy. The sequence came from a female donor with multiple sclerosis, enrolled in a pregnancy study. This CDR3 reads CASSWGLAGVAYNEQFF. The CDR3, as DNA: TGCGCCAGCAGCTGGGGACTAGCGGGAGTTGCCTACAATGAGCAGTTCTTC.